This TCR beta chain was found in a study of lung T cells in sarcoidosis with Löfgren's syndrome. Broader study findings: TRAV12-1 and TRBV2 were reportedly most expanded in Löfgren's patients. Sarcoidosis antigen recognition was only suggested, antigen unidentified. TRBV2 was the preferred pairing partner of TRAV12-1, with similar CDR3s. Shared TRAV12-1 and TRBV2 CDR3 motifs were reported across several patients.

TCRdb redid the calling of the reads with MiXCR, one entry per CDR3 protein. The sample contains under 25,000 distinct CDR3 sequences, around 23% of which appear only once. The CDR3 loop spans 13 amino acids. Trimming stripped 9 bases from V and 8 bases from J, with 17 bases between. Germline CDR1 reads MNHNS; CDR2 reads SASEGT. In its sample, this clonotype is medium-sized. What it binds is unknown. The source material was CD4+ T cells from bronchoalveolar lavage. The chain links TRBV6-1 to TRBJ1-3; D unresolved. The receptor's source is a human donor with sarcoidosis (Löfgren's syndrome or another form), or a control subject (not recorded which). The CDR3 spells CARPLRPGHTIYF. For the CDR3, the DNA is TGTGCCAGACCCCTAAGGCCCGGACACACCATATATTTT.